The rows below give T cell receptor beta chains drawn from one sample of a study of regulatory T cells in long-lasting Graves disease. TCRdb recomputed calls from the multiplex PCR reads with MiXCR, one row per CDR3 protein. This table holds fewer than 650,000 distinct CDR3 sequences, approximately 15% found once. Separately, the same data were catalogued under a study of T cells in Graves' hyperthyroidism and ophthalmopathy.

This specimen consisted of peripheral blood mononuclear cells (PBMCs), obtained at new diagnosis, from a patient treated with antithyroid drugs. These TCRs come from a woman in her thirties with Graves disease. Both conserved end residues are part of each CDR3. A D gene is named only where the DNA matches it firmly.

D: NA
V: TRBV7-2
CDR3: CASSRLYSNQPQHF

D: TRBD2
V: TRBV20-1
CDR3: CSARGTSGMKETQYF

D: NA
V: TRBV7-8
CDR3: CASSLRPPRGTNEKLFF

D: NA
V: TRBV28
CDR3: CASIGEIAEAFF

D: NA
V: TRBV15
CDR3: CATSRKDRPNEKLFF

D: NA
V: TRBV28
CDR3: CASSSRSTSGANQPQHF

D: TRBD2
V: TRBV24-1
CDR3: CATGGLVGNEQFF

D: NA
V: TRBV2
CDR3: CASHLGGGSGNTIYF

D: TRBD2
V: TRBV27
CDR3: CASRNSGSTYYEQYF

D: NA
V: TRBV11-2
CDR3: CASSLYRRSSYNEQFF

D: NA
V: TRBV5-1
CDR3: CASSLGPLLSYNEQFF

D: NA
V: TRBV9
CDR3: CASSVSTTGELFF

D: TRBD2
V: TRBV3-1
CDR3: CASGYWTSGRINEQFF

D: TRBD2
V: TRBV29-1
CDR3: CSVRLAGGGETQYF

D: TRBD1
V: TRBV19
CDR3: CASRNRGQRTEAFF

D: NA
V: TRBV9
CDR3: CASSVDVKAAGWTEAFF

D: TRBD2
V: TRBV7-3
CDR3: CASSLMGSGRASDEQFF

D: NA
V: TRBV28
CDR3: CASSLQGPDTQYF

D: TRBD2
V: TRBV24-1
CDR3: CATSEQSELAGYNEQFF

D: NA
V: TRBV3-1
CDR3: CASSPHGTPALGTSYEQYF

D: NA
V: TRBV4-1
CDR3: CASSQAGVGYEQYF

D: NA
V: TRBV11-2
CDR3: CASSLASGANVLTF

D: NA
V: TRBV3-1
CDR3: CASSRSSTGNYEQYF

D: TRBD1
V: TRBV9
CDR3: CASSSGTGGTLYGYTF

D: NA
V: TRBV20-1
CDR3: CSASWGGNTDTQYF

D: TRBD2
V: TRBV5-1
CDR3: CASSLAGGRVYEQYF

D: NA
V: TRBV9
CDR3: CASSQNAKNIQYF

D: TRBD2
V: TRBV20-1
CDR3: CSARGLAGVNNEQFF

D: TRBD1
V: TRBV7-8
CDR3: CASSGQGAGETQYF

D: TRBD1
V: TRBV10-3
CDR3: CAIRDRGQSTEAFF

D: NA
V: TRBV29-1
CDR3: CSVEEDNSYEQYFGPGQPQHF

D: NA
V: TRBV4-1
CDR3: CASSQDLVPGSGNTIYF

D: TRBD2
V: TRBV4-2
CDR3: CASSQEDLARGGNEQFF

D: NA
V: TRBV13
CDR3: CASSLETGPYNEQFF

D: NA
V: TRBV24-1
CDR3: CATSDSGALVGEQFF

D: TRBD2
V: TRBV12-3/TRBV12-4
CDR3: CASSLLAGEQYF

D: NA
V: TRBV20-1
CDR3: CSASGANVLTF

D: NA
V: TRBV24-1
CDR3: CATSDLATAQETQYF

D: NA
V: TRBV5-8
CDR3: CASSLEVWESYGYTF

D: NA
V: TRBV28
CDR3: CASSPLPGGTNEKLFF

D: TRBD1
V: TRBV12-3/TRBV12-4
CDR3: CASSPSGQGAADTQYF

D: TRBD2
V: TRBV2
CDR3: CASMFERERSQYF

D: NA
V: TRBV12-3/TRBV12-4
CDR3: CASSLVVGGTDTQYF

D: NA
V: TRBV28
CDR3: CASSLGVRGNSPLHF

D: TRBD2
V: TRBV18
CDR3: CASSPRNSGMVQFF

D: NA
V: TRBV14
CDR3: CASSQEEKLFF

D: NA
V: TRBV28
CDR3: CASSPAGGTGNTIYF

D: NA
V: TRBV12-3/TRBV12-4
CDR3: CASSYSTNEKLFF

D: NA
V: TRBV28
CDR3: CASIGDRWETQYF

D: TRBD1
V: TRBV6-1
CDR3: CASNRDSSSPLHF

D: NA
V: TRBV6-4
CDR3: CASSDSTNTGELFF

D: TRBD1
V: TRBV29-1
CDR3: CSVVEGATNEKLFF

D: TRBD1
V: TRBV7-9
CDR3: CASSSNRGLQTEAFF

D: TRBD1
V: TRBV7-9
CDR3: CASSRQGSGGYTF

D: TRBD1
V: TRBV28
CDR3: CASRSRGRVTYEQYF

D: TRBD1
V: TRBV6-2/TRBV6-3
CDR3: CASSYSPKGQGAEAFF

D: NA
V: TRBV28
CDR3: CASSPPGGWTEAFF

D: NA
V: TRBV30
CDR3: CAWVRPTNRSSYEQYF

D: NA
V: TRBV4-2
CDR3: CASSQVGERREKLFF